Presented here are 21 T cell receptor beta chains from one specimen sequenced in a study of long-term antiretroviral therapy in people with HIV. Running of the v3.0 immunoSEQ assay took place at survey level. TCRdb's table, derived via immunoSEQ multiplex PCR, lists solely in-frame clones and lacks some. The sample gives roughly 21,000 clones, about 86% of which show up once; around 12% is in the top ten. The source was unsorted PBMCs, collected 0.1 years before starting antiretroviral therapy. These receptors were taken from a man between 35 and 55 years old with HIV.

The chain joins TRBV12-5 to TRBJ2-3; TRBD1 matches at 7 bases. Germline-derived CDR1 and CDR2 are LGHNT and FRNRAP. J gave up 1 base and V 5 bases, and 9 bases lay outside the gene matches. The CDR3 loop spans 16 amino acids. The CDR3 sequence is CASGPTGAGGTDTQYF. The DNA for the CDR3 is TGTGCTAGTGGTCCAACAGGGGCAGGTGGCACAGATACGCAGTATTTT. The variable domain in full, completed from reference TRBV12-5 and TRBJ2-3, reads DARVTQTPRHKVTEMGQEVTMRCQPILGHNTVFWYRQTMMQGLELLAYFRNRAPLDDSGMPKDRFSAEMPDATLATLKIQPSEPRDSAVYFCASGPTGAGGTDTQYFGPGTRLTVL.

This clone is a singleton in its sample. V and J are TRBV28 and TRBJ1-2, with D unresolved. V dropped 7 bases and J dropped 1 base, with 13 bases sitting between them. CDR3 length equals 14 residues. Germline CDR1 and CDR2: MDHEN and SYDVKM. The CDR3: CASTQQRRNYGYTF. CDR3 DNA: TGTGCCAGCACCCAACAACGCCGTAACTATGGCTACACCTTC.

The J gene is TRBJ1-5, the V gene TRBV6-4; tentatively, D is TRBD1 (6 bases). CDR3 length: 12 residues. Trimming stripped 8 bases from V and 10 bases from J, with 15 bases between. Germline V lookup: CDR1 MRHNA, CDR2 SNTAGT. This CDR3 reads CASETQGHPQHF. CDR3 DNA: TGTGCCAGCGAGACTCAGGGGCATCCCCAGCATTTT.

This chain links TRBV6-5 with TRBJ1-2; maybe TRBD1 (5 bases). V lost 2 bases and J 5 bases, leaving 12 bases between the germline ends. This CDR3 has 14 residues. CDR1 MNHEY and CDR2 SVGAGI come from the germline V gene. CDR3 residues: CASSYDSAGYGYTF. CDR3 in DNA: TGTGCCAGCAGTTACGACAGCGCTGGGTATGGCTACACCTTC.

The chain joins TRBV5-4 to TRBJ2-5, with TRBD2 matching 13 bases. The CDR3 consists of 17 residues. V dropped 2 bases and J dropped 5; count of bases not matched to a gene: 9. Germline V gene sequence: CDR1 SGHNT, CDR2 YYREEE (reference sequence). The CDR3: CASSFTSGRAGRETQYF. CDR3 nucleotide sequence: TGTGCCAGCAGCTTTACTAGCGGGAGGGCCGGGCGGGAGACCCAGTACTTC.

This chain uses TRBV29-1 with TRBJ2-1; 7 bases map to TRBD1. V lost 7 bases to trimming and J lost 9 bases; unmatched junction nucleotides: 6. CDR1 and CDR2 from the germline V gene are SQVTM and ANQGSEA. This CDR3 has 11 residues. CDR3 sequence: CSGQGPGEQFF. The DNA of the CDR3 is TGCAGCGGACAGGGACCGGGTGAGCAGTTCTTC.

The chain combines TRBV29-1 with TRBJ2-2; 7 nucleotides align to TRBD2. The CDR3 has 12 amino acids. CDR1 and CDR2 from the germline V gene are SQVTM and ANQGSEA. With 8 bases clipped from V and 6 bases from J, the junction kept 6 bases outside the gene matches. The CDR3 spells CSSTGGSGELFF. In DNA, the CDR3 is TGCAGCTCCACCGGGGGGTCCGGGGAGCTGTTTTTT.

The V and J genes are TRBV6-6 and TRBJ1-1, with D uncertain. This CDR3 comprises 12 residues. The germline CDR1 and CDR2 sequences are MNHNY and SVGAGI (reference sequence). V lost 7 bases and J lost 7, with 13 bases in between. CDR3 bases: TGTGCCAGCACCAATTACGCAGATGAAGCTTTCTTT. This codes for CASTNYADEAFF.

The chain couples TRBV19 to TRBJ2-4; TRBD1 aligns across 8 bases. CDR1 LNHDA and CDR2 SQIVND come from the germline V gene (reference sequence). The V and J ends lost 6 bases and 8 bases, in that order; junction bases with no gene match: 9. The CDR3 is 14 residues long. The CDR3 coding sequence is TGTGCCAGTAGCCCAGGGGGCGCTGGTGACATTCAGTACTTC. It encodes CASSPGGAGDIQYF. The entire variable domain, with the rest obtained from reference TRBV19 and TRBJ2-4, is as follows: DGGITQSPKYLFRKEGQNVTLSCEQNLNHDAMYWYRQDPGQGLRLIYYSQIVNDFQKGDIAEGYSVSREKKESFPLTVTSAQKNPTAFYLCASSPGGAGDIQYFGAGTRLSVL.

The V gene is TRBV2, the J gene TRBJ1-1; 8 bases match TRBD1. The junction had 8 bases not matched to a gene; V was cut back by 5 bases and J by 6 bases. Germline V gene lookup returns CDR1 SNHLY and CDR2 FYNNEI. The CDR3 runs to 14 residues. Here the CDR3 reads CASSLQGGAAEAFF. As DNA, the CDR3 is TGTGCCAGCAGTCTACAGGGGGGGGCGGCTGAAGCTTTCTTT.

This sequence joins TRBV18 and TRBJ2-2; 8 bases are a match to TRBD1. This CDR3 has 15 residues. Germline V gives CDR1 KGHSH, CDR2 LQKENI. The trim removed 3 bases at V and 4 bases at J, leaving 4 bases unmatched. This CDR3 is CASSPDRGGTGELFF. The CDR3 nucleotides are TGTGCCAGCTCACCTGACAGGGGCGGCACCGGGGAGCTGTTTTTT.

V is TRBV10-3 and J is TRBJ1-5; D possibly corresponds to TRBD1 (5 bases). The CDR3 consists of 17 residues. The V and J ends lost 0 bases and 8 bases respectively, with 20 bases between them. Germline CDR1 is ENHRY and CDR2 is SYGVKD. CDR3 nucleotides: TGTGCCATCAGTGAGTCGGGGGGTCAGACTCAAAGGGAGCCCCAGCATTTT. It translates to CAISESGGQTQREPQHF.

The gene calls are TRBV5-1 and TRBJ2-7; 8 bases fit TRBD2. Trimming took 0 bases from V and 6 from J; bases not matched to a gene: 8. This CDR3 spans 15 amino acids. Germline V gene data show CDR1 as SGHRS and CDR2 as YFSETQ. CDR3 sequence reads: CASSLELAGGAEQYF. CDR3 nucleotide sequence: TGCGCCAGCAGCTTGGAGCTGGCGGGAGGAGCCGAGCAGTACTTC.

V is TRBV5-4 and J is TRBJ1-1; TRBD1 is a possible D gene (5 bases). V was clipped by 5 bases and J by 7 bases, with 18 bases between them. This CDR3 is built from 14 residues. Germline V gives CDR1 SGHNT, CDR2 YYREEE (reference sequence). Written as DNA, the CDR3 is TGTGCCAGCAGTTCTAATCAGCGGGGGAGTGAAGCTTTCTTT. Translation gives CASSSNQRGSEAFF.

J is TRBJ2-3 and V is TRBV14; D could derive from TRBD1 or TRBD2 (5 bases each). The V end lost 1 base, the J end lost 0 bases, and 11 bases lay between the germline ends. Germline values: CDR1 SGHDN, CDR2 FVKESK. The CDR3 is 16 residues long. The CDR3 here is CASSQGTGRSTDTQYF. CDR3 nucleotide sequence: TGTGCCAGCAGCCAAGGAACGGGGCGTAGCACAGATACGCAGTATTTT.

The genes are TRBV20-1 and TRBJ2-1; D is possibly TRBD2 (6 bases). CDR1 DFQATT and CDR2 SNEGSKA come from the germline V gene (reference sequence). This CDR3 comprises 11 residues. V dropped 5 bases and J dropped 12 bases, with 14 bases sitting between them. The CDR3 DNA is TGCAGTGCTCCGGACTATTCGTTGCAGTTCTTC. This encodes CSAPDYSLQFF.

This chain joins TRBV21-1 and TRBJ2-6; TRBD2, as called in the table, went unchecked against the DNA. TRBV21-1 is designated a pseudogene. This CDR3 spans 19 amino acids. The CDR3 nucleotides read TGTGCCAGCAGCAAAGGGCTCTCCCCAGGAGGTCCTGGGGCCAACGTCCTGACTTTC. Protein sequence: CASSKGLSPGGPGANVLTF.

This chain joins TRBV18 and TRBJ2-7; possibly TRBD1 for D (5 bases). This CDR3 is 14 amino acids long. V lost 4 bases and J 0 bases, leaving 10 bases between the germline ends. The V gene's germline CDR1 is KGHSH and CDR2 LQKENI. The CDR3 is CASSRQPSSYEQYF. In nucleotides, the CDR3 is TGTGCCAGCTCACGACAGCCGAGCTCCTACGAGCAGTACTTC.

This chain joins TRBV19 and TRBJ1-1, with 12 bases identical to TRBD1. J lost 1 base, V lost 7 bases, and 10 bases had no gene match. The CDR3 extends over 17 amino acids. CDR1 is LNHDA and CDR2 is SQIVND in the germline V gene (reference sequence). For the CDR3, the DNA is TGTGCCAGTATTCCCGGGACAGGGGGCGGCACGAACACTGAAGCTTTCTTT. Translating gives CASIPGTGGGTNTEAFF.

The gene calls are TRBV10-1 and TRBJ2-5; D unresolved. V lost 6 bases to trimming and J lost 2 bases, with 13 bases between them. This CDR3 is 14 amino acids long. The germline CDR1 and CDR2 sequences are WNHNN and SYGVQD (reference sequence). The CDR3 DNA follows: TGCGCCAGCAGCGCTGGGCCAGTTCAAGAGACCCAGTACTTC. This codes for CASSAGPVQETQYF.

This clone appeared a few times. The J gene is TRBJ2-7, the V gene TRBV28; TRBD2 aligns across 10 bases. V shed 7 bases and J 4 bases; nucleotides not matched to a gene: 10. Germline loops: CDR1 MDHEN, CDR2 SYDVKM. The CDR3 length is 15 residues. CDR3 DNA sequence: TGTGCCAGCACCCGTTTGGGGACTAGCGAGTACGAGCAGTACTTC. This codes for CASTRLGTSEYEQYF.